Listed below are T cell receptor beta chains from one sample, sequenced in a study of identifying expanded T cells in peripheral blood. Clones were read by immunoSEQ multiplex PCR, and TCRdb kept only the in-frame ones, dropping some. This repertoire shows 50,000 or so clones, over 85% found once; its top ten account for 3.6%. Sequenced sample: blood. The receptors were sampled from a person aged 18 to 70 in good health. The CDR3 runs from the conserved cysteine through the conserved F or W. Each record gives: J gene, V gene, D gene, clone size, CDR3 DNA, CDR3 protein. A D gene is named only where the DNA matches it firmly. The size of a clone is reported for some rows only, either as once, few or many, or as a class for expanded clones.

j_call: TRBJ1-2; v_call: TRBV29-1; d_call: TRBD1; clone_size: -; cdr3_nt: TGCAGCGTTGAAACAGGGGCGGGTTATGGCTACACCTTC; cdr3_aa: CSVETGAGYGYTF
j_call: TRBJ2-7; v_call: TRBV5-1; d_call: -; clone_size: once; cdr3_nt: TGCGCCAGCAGCTTGGAACAGCACGAGCAGTACTTC; cdr3_aa: CASSLEQHEQYF
j_call: TRBJ1-5; v_call: TRBV7-8; d_call: TRBD1; clone_size: -; cdr3_nt: TGTGCCAGCAGCTCCGGGACAGGGATCAATCAGCCCCAGCATTTT; cdr3_aa: CASSSGTGINQPQHF
j_call: TRBJ2-5; v_call: TRBV7-6; d_call: TRBD2; clone_size: -; cdr3_nt: TGTGCCAGCAGCGTCTTACTAGCGGGAGGGGAAGGGGCCCAGTACTTC; cdr3_aa: CASSVLLAGGEGAQYF
j_call: TRBJ1-1; v_call: TRBV11-3; d_call: -; clone_size: -; cdr3_nt: TGTGCCAGCAGCTCCGGACATTGGGGCACTGAAGCTTTCTTT; cdr3_aa: CASSSGHWGTEAFF
j_call: TRBJ2-3; v_call: TRBV14; d_call: -; clone_size: -; cdr3_nt: TGTGCCAGCAGCCAAGTTAGCGGTGATACGCAGTATTTT; cdr3_aa: CASSQVSGDTQYF
j_call: TRBJ2-7; v_call: TRBV13; d_call: TRBD2; clone_size: once; cdr3_nt: TGTGCCAGCACCGTCGGGGGGGGAGTTCACTACGAGCAGTACTTC; cdr3_aa: CASTVGGGVHYEQYF
j_call: TRBJ1-5; v_call: TRBV19; d_call: TRBD1; clone_size: -; cdr3_nt: TGTGCCAGTAGTATAGGACAGGGAGGGCATCAGCCCCAGCATTTT; cdr3_aa: CASSIGQGGHQPQHF
j_call: TRBJ2-7; v_call: TRBV2; d_call: -; clone_size: -; cdr3_nt: TGTGCCAGCACCAGGACCCCGACCTACGAGCAGTACTTC; cdr3_aa: CASTRTPTYEQYF
j_call: TRBJ2-1; v_call: TRBV28; d_call: -; clone_size: -; cdr3_nt: TGTGCCAGCAGTCAGGGGGGAAGGTACAATGAGCAGTTCTTC; cdr3_aa: CASSQGGRYNEQFF
j_call: TRBJ2-6; v_call: TRBV5-8; d_call: -; clone_size: -; cdr3_nt: TGTGCCAGCACGGACGTACGAACTGGGGCCAACGTCCTGACTTTC; cdr3_aa: CASTDVRTGANVLTF
j_call: TRBJ2-1; v_call: TRBV21-1; d_call: -; clone_size: -; cdr3_nt: TGTGCCAGCAGAGGGGACAGCGCCTACAATGAGCAGTTCTTC; cdr3_aa: CASRGDSAYNEQFF
j_call: TRBJ1-1; v_call: TRBV4-2; d_call: -; clone_size: -; cdr3_nt: TGTGCCAGCAGCCCTATGGGGCGTGGAGCTTTCTTT; cdr3_aa: CASSPMGRGAFF
j_call: TRBJ1-2; v_call: TRBV7-2; d_call: -; clone_size: -; cdr3_nt: TGTGCCAGCAGCTTGTCCCTGGCGGACAGTGGCTACACCTTC; cdr3_aa: CASSLSLADSGYTF
j_call: TRBJ1-3; v_call: TRBV21-1; d_call: -; clone_size: -; cdr3_nt: TGTGCCAGCAGCAAATTCCCCTCTCAGCCCTCTGGAAACACCATATATTTT; cdr3_aa: CASSKFPSQPSGNTIYF
j_call: TRBJ1-1; v_call: TRBV4-1; d_call: -; clone_size: -; cdr3_nt: TGCGCCAGCAGCCTCGGACAGAACACTGAAGCTTTCTTT; cdr3_aa: CASSLGQNTEAFF
j_call: TRBJ2-1; v_call: TRBV6-5; d_call: -; clone_size: -; cdr3_nt: TGTGCCAGCAGTTACTCGGGTGGAGGACGGGGCAATGAGCAGTTCTTC; cdr3_aa: CASSYSGGGRGNEQFF
j_call: TRBJ2-2; v_call: TRBV29-1; d_call: TRBD2; clone_size: -; cdr3_nt: TGCAGCGGTGGACTAGCGGGGGCCACCGGGGAGCTGTTTTTT; cdr3_aa: CSGGLAGATGELFF
j_call: TRBJ2-1; v_call: TRBV29-1; d_call: TRBD2; clone_size: -; cdr3_nt: TGCAGCGTGCCCCCCACGGGAACTAGCGGGCGGCAGTTCTTC; cdr3_aa: CSVPPTGTSGRQFF